This TCR beta chain was captured by sequencing in a study of blood T cell repertoires in COVID-19. Using immunoSEQ multiplex PCR, the repertoire was profiled, and TCRdb retains in-frame clones only, with some absent. Altogether tens of thousands of clones are present, around nine tenths being singletons, with the ten largest covering 4.5% to 6%. Per germline, CDR1 SNHLY and CDR2 FYNNEI. The CDR3 contains 15 residues. Trimming took off 7 bases at V and 4 bases at J, with 17 bases between the two ends. V is TRBV2 and J is TRBJ2-1; TRBD2 is a possible D gene (5 bases). The TCR sequence derives from a man over 45 with active or convalescent COVID-19. The specimen was peripheral blood. The CDR3 spells CASMRRVLPYNEQFF. The DNA of the CDR3 is TGTGCCAGCATGAGGCGGGTGCTACCTTACAATGAGCAGTTCTTC.